Given below is one TCR beta chain in context. Per germline, CDR1 SGHRS and CDR2 YFSETQ. Trimming cost V 4 bases and J 6 bases; bases outside gene matches: 7. The CDR3 runs 14 residues. These data are taken from a study of neurological immune-mediated disorders. PBMCs numbering 2 million and stored at -80 C yielded the unsorted libraries. The cDNA was generated by 5'RACE with 10-nucleotide random UMIs. Each CDR3 protein gets one entry after TCRdb re-called the 5' RACE reads with MiXCR. The data show 15,000 to 20,000 distinct CDR3 sequences, with around 28% seen just once and 33% held by the top ten. This chain connects TRBV5-1 to TRBJ2-1; 7 nucleotides align to TRBD1. The sequence was obtained from a man aged 45 to 65 with HTLV-1-associated myelopathy (HAM/TSP). Sequences were obtained from PBMCs. The CDR3, as DNA: TGCGCCAGCAGCCGGGACAGTCGGGTCAATGAGCAGTTCTTC. Its protein is CASSRDSRVNEQFF. Complete variable domain (other parts from reference TRBV5-1 and TRBJ2-1): KAGVTQTPRYLIKTRGQQVTLSCSPISGHRSVSWYQQTPGQGLQFLFEYFSETQRNKGNFPGRFSGRQFSNSRSEMNVSTLELGDSALYLCASSRDSRVNEQFFGPGTRLTVL.